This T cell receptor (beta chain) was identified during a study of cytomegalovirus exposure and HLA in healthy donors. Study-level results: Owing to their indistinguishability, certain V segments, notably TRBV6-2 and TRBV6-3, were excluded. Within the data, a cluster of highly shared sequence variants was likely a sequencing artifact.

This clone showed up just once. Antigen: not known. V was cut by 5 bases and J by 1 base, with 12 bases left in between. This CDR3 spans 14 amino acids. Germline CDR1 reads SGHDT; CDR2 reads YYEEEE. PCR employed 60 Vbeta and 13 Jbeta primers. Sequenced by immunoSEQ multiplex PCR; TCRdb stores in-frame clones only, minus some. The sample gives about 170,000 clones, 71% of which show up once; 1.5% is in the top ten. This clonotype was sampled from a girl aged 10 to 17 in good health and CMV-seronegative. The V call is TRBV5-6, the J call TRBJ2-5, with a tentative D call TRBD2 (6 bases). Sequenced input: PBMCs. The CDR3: CASSLGGFQETQYF. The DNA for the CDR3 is TGTGCCAGCAGTCTGGGGGGTTTCCAAGAGACCCAGTACTTC.